These 5 T cell receptor beta chains share one sample of origin, sequenced in a study of shared clonotypes between healthy human individuals (dated by TCRdb to 2020 to 2022). Libraries were built with the immunoSEQ multiplex PCR assay. Held by TCRdb, this immuneACCESS table contains in-frame sequences only and omits some clones. Under half of the omission traces to an unresolved V gene where checked; the cause of the rest is unknown. The sample yields over a million clones; roughly 97% were counted once. The ten largest clones take up over 1% of the sample. Sequencing was carried out using naive CD4+ T cells sorted from blood. The cell subset or site label for this specimen denotes: CD45RA+ positively selected. Every receptor here comes from a man aged 25-45 years in good health.

The chain is built from TRBV5-1 and TRBJ1-4, with 9 bases identical to TRBD1. V gave up 4 bases and J gave up 3 bases; unmatched junction bases: 1. CDR1 is SGHRS and CDR2 is YFSETQ in the germline V gene. The CDR3 has 14 residues. The CDR3 region is CASSGTGPNEKLFF. In DNA form, the CDR3 reads TGCGCCAGCAGCGGGACAGGGCCTAATGAAAAACTGTTTTTT.

For this clone: Other DNA sequences within the sample encode an identical CDR3. The chain joins TRBV5-4 to TRBJ2-7; 9 bases are a match to TRBD1. The CDR3 length is 15 residues. Germline loops: CDR1 SGHNT, CDR2 YYREEE (reference sequence). Trimming took 0 bases from V and 2 from J; bases not matched to a gene: 3. DNA of the CDR3: TGTGCCAGCAGCTTGGGACAGGGGGGCACCTACGAGCAGTACTTC. Amino acid sequence: CASSLGQGGTYEQYF.

CDR3 nucleotide sequence: TGCAGCGTCGTGGACAGAAGCACCTACGAGCAGTACTTC. It specifies CSVVDRSTYEQYF. V gene TRBV29-1 combines with J gene TRBJ2-7; tentative D call: TRBD1 (6 bases). V was clipped by 6 bases and J by 2 bases, with 14 bases between them. The CDR3 is 13 residues long. Looked up from germline, CDR1 is SQVTM and CDR2 is ANQGSEA.

This chain joins TRBV21-1 and TRBJ1-4; the table's D call TRBD1 went unverified against the DNA. TRBV21-1 is a recognized pseudogene. The CDR3 runs to 19 residues. The CDR3 DNA reads as TGTGCCAGCAGCAGTAACCCGAGGGGACAGTCGAAAGATAATGAAAAACTGTTTTTT. It is translated as CASSSNPRGQSKDNEKLFF.

V is TRBV4-3 and J is TRBJ2-4; 9 positions match TRBD1. Germline CDR1 and CDR2: LGHNA and YSLEER. This CDR3 has 15 residues. V shed 3 bases, J shed 5 bases, and the junction held 5 bases outside the gene matches. DNA for the CDR3: TGCGCCAGCAGCCACGGGGACAGGGACCAAAACATTCAGTACTTC. This encodes CASSHGDRDQNIQYF.